Sequencing of this TCR beta chain was carried out in a study of shared T cell receptors in the human thymus. Repertoires were generated with immunoSEQ multiplex PCR, while TCRdb's copy carries only in-frame clones and drops some. The repertoire has about 660,000 clones, 88% of them found once; the top ten carry 0.0085% to 0.012%. The same sample was also used in a study of human thymus T cells. That publication notes: An apparent bias in V and J gene usage was seen in thymic and blood repertoires. Related research reported highly overlapping thymic repertoires among unrelated individuals.

Material for sequencing was thymocytes. The clonotype was recovered from a boy under two years old with a congenital heart defect.

As DNA, the CDR3 is TGTGCCAGCAGTCCTGGACTAGCGGGAGAGCTGGTCACCGGGGAGCTGTTTTTT. Translating gives CASSPGLAGELVTGELFF. This chain links TRBV27 with TRBJ2-2; 13 positions agree with TRBD2. Germline loops: CDR1 MNHEY, CDR2 SMNVEV (reference sequence). Trimming removed 5 bases from V and 4 bases from J; junction bases left unmatched: 10. This CDR3 is built from 18 residues.